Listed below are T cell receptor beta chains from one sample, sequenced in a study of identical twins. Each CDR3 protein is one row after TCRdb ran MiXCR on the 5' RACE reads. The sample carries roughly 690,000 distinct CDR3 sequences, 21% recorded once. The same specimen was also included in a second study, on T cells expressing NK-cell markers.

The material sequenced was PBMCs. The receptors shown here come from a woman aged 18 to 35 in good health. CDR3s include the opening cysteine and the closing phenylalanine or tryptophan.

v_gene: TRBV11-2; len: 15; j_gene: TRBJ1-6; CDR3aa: CASSLNPGTGSPLHF
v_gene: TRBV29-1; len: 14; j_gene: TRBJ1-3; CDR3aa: CSVYRGAGGNTIYF
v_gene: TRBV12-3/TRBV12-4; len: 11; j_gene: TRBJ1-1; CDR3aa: CAGGGGAGAFF
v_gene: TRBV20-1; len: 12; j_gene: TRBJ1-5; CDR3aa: CSAIRNKGPQHF
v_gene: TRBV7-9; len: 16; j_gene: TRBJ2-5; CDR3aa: CASSLVLGVYQETQYF
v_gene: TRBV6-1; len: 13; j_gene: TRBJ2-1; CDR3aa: CASRWGPRDEQFF
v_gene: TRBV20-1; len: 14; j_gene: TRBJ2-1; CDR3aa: CSALTGGIGNEQFF
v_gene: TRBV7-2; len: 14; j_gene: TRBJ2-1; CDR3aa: CASKSGRVGNEQFF
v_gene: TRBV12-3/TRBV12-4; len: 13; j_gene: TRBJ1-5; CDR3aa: CASRDSGNQPQHF
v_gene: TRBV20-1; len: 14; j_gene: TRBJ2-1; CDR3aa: CSARSGRAEDEQFF